This TCR beta chain is drawn from a study of blood T cell repertoires in COVID-19. In the study overall: Italy, Spain and the United States were the sources of the convalescent and acute COVID-19 samples. The analysed material was cDNA or gDNA that came from T cells, B-cell-depleted T cells, or PBMCs.

Original handling: The authors estimated nucleated cell counts from reference gene primer amplification. Here immunoSEQ multiplex PCR was the method, and the copy in TCRdb shows in-frame clones only, minus some. Clone size and V and J calls were adopted from that table, with D and trimming inferred from the DNA. The sample consists of about 190,000 clones, about 88% of them appearing once. CDR3 size: 15 residues. The germline V gene encodes CDR1 SNHLY and CDR2 FYNNEI. Trimming took off 2 bases at V and 0 bases at J, with 7 bases between the two ends. The specimen sequenced was peripheral blood. The clonotype was recovered from a woman in her forties who had recovered from COVID-19. This chain links TRBV2 with TRBJ1-4; no firm D call. CDR3 sequence reads: CASSESQATNEKLFF. DNA of the CDR3: TGTGCCAGCAGTGAATCCCAGGCAACTAATGAAAAACTGTTTTTT.